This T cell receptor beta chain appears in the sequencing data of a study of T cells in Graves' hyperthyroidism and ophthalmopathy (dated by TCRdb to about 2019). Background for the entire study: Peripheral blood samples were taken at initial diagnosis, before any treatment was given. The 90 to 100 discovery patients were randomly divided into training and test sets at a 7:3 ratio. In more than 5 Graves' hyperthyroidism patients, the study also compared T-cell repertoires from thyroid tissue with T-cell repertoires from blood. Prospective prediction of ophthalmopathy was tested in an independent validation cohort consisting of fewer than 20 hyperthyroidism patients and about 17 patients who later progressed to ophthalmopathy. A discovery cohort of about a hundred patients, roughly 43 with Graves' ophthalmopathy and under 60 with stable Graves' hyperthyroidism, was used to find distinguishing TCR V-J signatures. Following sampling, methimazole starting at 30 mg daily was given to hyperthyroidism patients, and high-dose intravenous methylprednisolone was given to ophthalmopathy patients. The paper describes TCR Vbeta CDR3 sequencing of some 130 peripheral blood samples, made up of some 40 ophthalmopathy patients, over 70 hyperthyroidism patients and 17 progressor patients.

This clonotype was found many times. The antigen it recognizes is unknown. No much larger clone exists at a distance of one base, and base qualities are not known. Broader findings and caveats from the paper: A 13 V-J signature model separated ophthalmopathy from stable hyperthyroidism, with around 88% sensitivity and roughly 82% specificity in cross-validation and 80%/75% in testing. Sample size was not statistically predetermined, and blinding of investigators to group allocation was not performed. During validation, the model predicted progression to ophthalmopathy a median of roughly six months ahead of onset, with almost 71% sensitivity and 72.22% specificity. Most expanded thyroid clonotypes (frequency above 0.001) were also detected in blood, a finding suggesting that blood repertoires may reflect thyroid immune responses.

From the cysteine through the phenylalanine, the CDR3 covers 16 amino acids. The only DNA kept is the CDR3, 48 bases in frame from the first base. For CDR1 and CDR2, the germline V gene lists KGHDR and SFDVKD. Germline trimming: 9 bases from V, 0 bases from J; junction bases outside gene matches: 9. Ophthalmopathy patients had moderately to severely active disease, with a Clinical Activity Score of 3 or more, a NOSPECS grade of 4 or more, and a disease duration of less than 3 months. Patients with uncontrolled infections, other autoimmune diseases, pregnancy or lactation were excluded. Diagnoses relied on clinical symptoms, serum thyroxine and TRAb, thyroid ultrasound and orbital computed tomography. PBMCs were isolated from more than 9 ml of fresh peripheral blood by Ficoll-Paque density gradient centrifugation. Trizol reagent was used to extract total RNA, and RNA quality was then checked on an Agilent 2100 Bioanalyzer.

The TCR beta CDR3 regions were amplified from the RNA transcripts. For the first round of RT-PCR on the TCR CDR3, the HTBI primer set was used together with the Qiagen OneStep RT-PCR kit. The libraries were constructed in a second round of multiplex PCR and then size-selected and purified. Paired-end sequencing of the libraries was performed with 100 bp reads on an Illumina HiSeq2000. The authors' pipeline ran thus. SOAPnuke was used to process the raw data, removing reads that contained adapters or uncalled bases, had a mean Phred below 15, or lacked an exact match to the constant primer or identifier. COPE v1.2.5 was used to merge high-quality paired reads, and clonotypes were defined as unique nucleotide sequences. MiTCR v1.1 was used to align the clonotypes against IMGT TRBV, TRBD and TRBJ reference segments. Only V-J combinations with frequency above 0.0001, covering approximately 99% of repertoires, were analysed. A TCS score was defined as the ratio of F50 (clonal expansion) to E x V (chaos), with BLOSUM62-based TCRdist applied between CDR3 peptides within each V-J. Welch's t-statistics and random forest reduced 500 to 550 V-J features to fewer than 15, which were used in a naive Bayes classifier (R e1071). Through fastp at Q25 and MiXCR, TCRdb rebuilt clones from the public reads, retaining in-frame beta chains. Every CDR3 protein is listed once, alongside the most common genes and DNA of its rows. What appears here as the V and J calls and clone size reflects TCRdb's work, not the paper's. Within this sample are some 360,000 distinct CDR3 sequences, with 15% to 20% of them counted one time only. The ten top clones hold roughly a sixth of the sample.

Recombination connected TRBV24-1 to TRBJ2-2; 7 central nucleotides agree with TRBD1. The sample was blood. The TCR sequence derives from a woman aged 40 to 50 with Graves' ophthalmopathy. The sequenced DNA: TGTGCCACCGGGGGCTCCGGGACAGCGAACACCGGGGAGCTGTTTTTT. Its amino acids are CATGGSGTANTGELFF.